This T cell receptor beta chain was recovered during a study of blood T cell repertoires in COVID-19. Whole-study context: Spain, Italy and the United States supplied samples that represented acute and convalescent COVID-19. In each case, the material was cDNA or gDNA derived from T cells, B-cell-depleted T cells, or PBMCs.

Germline V gene data show CDR1 as SNHLY and CDR2 as FYNNEI. With 10 bases clipped from V and 12 bases from J, the junction kept 13 bases outside the gene matches. The CDR3 is made up of 12 amino acids. Authors' data handling: By means of reference gene primer amplification, nucleated cell counts were estimated. Sequenced by immunoSEQ multiplex PCR; TCRdb stores in-frame clones only, minus some. V, J and clone size are those of that table, while D and trimming were read from the DNA. The data hold 65,000 to 75,000 clones, with approximately 80% observed a single time. Sequencing was done on a sample of peripheral blood. This chain uses TRBV2 with TRBJ1-2; the match to TRBD1 covers 8 bases. The origin of this receptor is a human donor in a cohort sampled during active COVID-19. CDR3 in amino acids: CATRPQGAGHTF. For the CDR3, the DNA is TGTGCCACCAGGCCGCAGGGGGCTGGTCACACCTTC.